This TCR beta chain was sequenced in a study of CD8 T cells in Susac syndrome. Germline CDR1 reads SGHRS; CDR2 reads YFSETQ. The length of the CDR3 is 15 residues. V was pared by 3 bases and J by 4 bases, with 16 bases between. RNA was extracted with the RNeasy kit, and a quantity of about 0.5 to 1 ug was reverse transcribed using random hexamers. TCRdb ran MiXCR on the immunoSEQ multiplex PCR reads and lists one entry per CDR3 protein. Of approximately 210,000 distinct CDR3 sequences listed, about 96% are singletons. This clonotype was obtained from a human donor with multiple sclerosis. The chain recombines TRBV5-1 with TRBJ1-1; perhaps TRBD1 as D (5 bases). The sample comprised CD4+ T cells from PBMCs. CDR3 sequence (DNA): TGCGCCAGCAGCTACGGACAAGGTGCTCCCACTGAAGCTTTCTTT. Its protein product is CASSYGQGAPTEAFF.